The sequence of this T cell receptor beta chain was determined in a study of shared clonotypes between healthy human individuals. Trimming took 7 bases from V and 5 from J, leaving 15 bases between them. CDR1 and CDR2 (germline): SQVTM, ANQGSEA. This CDR3 is built from 13 residues. In regard to this clone: Its specificity is unknown.

TCRdb's copy holds only in-frame clones and misses some; the assay was immunoSEQ multiplex PCR. The data contain approximately 2.1 million clones, approximately 95% of them singletons. Study conclusions and caveats: Since donors were few, the genetic and exposure-history diversity represented was limited. Large depth notwithstanding, sorted-subset sequencing proved incomplete by rarefaction.

The sequencing sample was made of naive CD4+ T cells from PBMCs. As to subset: CD45RA+ positively selected. The V gene is TRBV29-1, the J gene TRBJ1-5; D unclear. The TCR sequence derives from a man between 18 and 35 years old in good health. Some clones in this sample may be carry-over from other donors' samples. The CDR3 loop is CSAQVSGDQPQHF. The CDR3 DNA follows: TGCAGCGCCCAAGTTTCGGGAGATCAGCCCCAGCATTTT.